This TCR beta chain originates from a study of blood T cell repertoires in COVID-19. About the study: Whether acute or convalescent, the COVID-19 samples came from the United States, Italy and Spain. The cDNA or gDNA used as material had been derived from T cells, B-cell-depleted T cells, or PBMCs.

As originally analysed: How many nucleated cells were present was estimated from reference gene primer amplification. TCRdb's table, derived via immunoSEQ multiplex PCR, lists solely in-frame clones and lacks some. V, J and clone size are taken as reported in that table, and D and trimming were inferred from the DNA itself. Of approximately 350,000 clones listed, under 95% were seen once; the top ten hold less than 3.5%. Trimming removed 3 bases at V and 0 bases at J, with 12 bases between. The CDR3 runs 16 residues. Germline values: CDR1 ENHRY, CDR2 SYGVKD. The rearrangement uses TRBV10-3 and TRBJ2-1; a weak D match, TRBD2 (6 bases). The sequence came from a woman younger than 35 who had recovered from COVID-19. Material: peripheral blood. The CDR3 here is CAISDTGSGSYNEQFF. Written as DNA, the CDR3 is TGTGCCATCAGTGATACCGGGAGCGGCTCCTACAATGAGCAGTTCTTC.